Listed below are T cell receptor beta chains from one sample, sequenced in a study of T cell clones after liver transplantation. TCRdb's table, derived via immunoSEQ multiplex PCR, lists solely in-frame clones and lacks some. The sample lists about 74,000 clones; 80% were seen once. Sequenced here: CD4+ T cells from blood, sampled before liver transplant. The receptors shown here come from a human donor who received a liver transplant. Both conserved end residues are part of each CDR3. D genes are given only for firm matches. The listing skips clone size in some rows; elsewhere it reads once, few, many or a size class.

TRBJ2-5	NA	TRBD2	TRBV7-9	CASSPGTSGRETQYF	TGTGCCAGCAGCCCTGGGACTAGCGGGAGGGAGACCCAGTACTTC
TRBJ1-1	NA	TRBD1	TRBV15	CATSRGGTAYTEAFF	TGTGCCACCAGCAGAGGTGGGACAGCCTACACTGAAGCTTTCTTT
TRBJ2-1	NA	TRBD1	TRBV6-5	CASSSSRGTPYNEQFF	TGTGCCAGCAGTTCCTCCAGGGGGACCCCCTACAATGAGCAGTTCTTC
TRBJ2-1	NA	TRBD1	TRBV27	CASSPRGPHHYNEQFF	TGTGCCAGCAGCCCCAGGGGGCCGCATCATTACAATGAGCAGTTCTTC
TRBJ2-1	NA	TRBD1	TRBV7-9	CASSLLGQGSHYEQFF	TGTGCCAGCAGCTTACTAGGACAGGGATCCCACTATGAGCAGTTCTTC
TRBJ1-1	NA	TRBD1	TRBV27	CASSLSGQSFNEAFF	TGTGCCAGCAGTTTATCGGGACAGAGCTTTAATGAAGCTTTCTTT
TRBJ2-3	NA	TRBD1	TRBV10-3	CAINGEGQGFGDTQYF	TGTGCCATCAACGGCGAAGGACAGGGATTCGGAGATACGCAGTATTTT
TRBJ2-1	NA	NA	TRBV5-4	CASSGVGEYNEQFF	TGTGCCAGCAGCGGGGTCGGAGAGTACAATGAGCAGTTCTTC
TRBJ2-7	once	NA	TRBV5-1	CASSSGGWSDPYEQYF	TGCGCCAGCAGCTCTGGGGGTTGGTCAGACCCCTACGAGCAGTACTTC
TRBJ1-2	NA	NA	TRBV18	CASSGSLPAYVGYTF	TGTGCCAGCTCAGGGTCCTTGCCAGCCTATGTGGGCTACACCTTC
TRBJ1-2	NA	NA	TRBV5-1	CASSLAGVLEGYTF	TGCGCCAGCAGCTTGGCAGGGGTTCTGGAAGGCTACACCTTC
TRBJ2-3	NA	NA	TRBV7-7	CASSLGGRQADTQYF	TGTGCCAGCAGCTTAGGCGGCAGGCAAGCAGATACGCAGTATTTT
TRBJ2-2	NA	NA	TRBV5-6	CASSSGLRGSNTGELFF	TGTGCCAGCAGCTCGGGCCTCAGGGGTTCGAACACCGGGGAGCTGTTTTTT
TRBJ1-5	NA	NA	TRBV28	CASSPWAGIGSLDQPQHF	TGTGCCAGCAGCCCGTGGGCAGGAATAGGTAGTTTGGATCAGCCCCAGCATTTT
TRBJ1-2	few	NA	TRBV19	CASSIKSAHRGYTF	TGTGCCAGTAGTATAAAGTCAGCACATCGGGGCTACACCTTC
TRBJ2-1	NA	NA	TRBV10-3	CAISETPKGNEQFF	TGTGCCATCAGTGAGACTCCCAAGGGAAATGAGCAGTTCTTC
TRBJ2-1	few	NA	TRBV7-8	CASSLRAGPSTFYNEQFF	TGTGCCAGCAGCTTAAGGGCAGGGCCTTCCACCTTTTACAATGAGCAGTTCTTC
TRBJ1-2	NA	NA	TRBV25-1	CASSDSRYGYTF	TGTGCCAGCAGTGACAGCAGATATGGCTACACCTTC
TRBJ2-7	NA	TRBD2	TRBV6-6	CASSGTSVGEQYF	TGTGCCAGCAGTGGGACTAGCGTGGGGGAGCAGTACTTC
TRBJ2-5	NA	NA	TRBV5-1	CASSLTSTGETQYF	TGCGCCAGCAGCTTGACCTCAACAGGAGAGACCCAGTACTTC
TRBJ2-5	NA	NA	TRBV7-4	CDPGTGQETQYF	TGTGATCCAGGGACGGGGCAAGAGACCCAGTACTTC
TRBJ2-7	NA	TRBD1	TRBV11-2	CASSLVSGQGPFEQYF	TGTGCCAGCAGCTTAGTATCAGGACAGGGTCCGTTCGAGCAGTACTTC
TRBJ2-7	NA	TRBD2	TRBV28	CASRPPAGISYEQYF	TGTGCCAGCAGGCCGCCAGCGGGAATATCCTACGAGCAGTACTTC
TRBJ1-2	few	NA	TRBV5-1	CASSLTSSGYTF	TGCGCCAGCAGCCTTACCTCCAGTGGCTACACCTTC
TRBJ1-1	NA	TRBD1	TRBV27	CASRVSGGGAEAFF	TGTGCCAGCCGGGTTTCAGGGGGCGGCGCTGAAGCTTTCTTT
TRBJ2-7	NA	TRBD2	TRBV7-9	CASSPGGGLATTRQYF	TGTGCCAGCAGTCCTGGTGGGGGACTAGCGACTACGAGGCAGTACTTC